These 15 T cell receptor beta chains were sequenced from one sample in a study of blood T cell repertoires in COVID-19. The protocol was immunoSEQ multiplex PCR, while the TCRdb copy is restricted to in-frame clones and leaves out a portion. The repertoire has approximately 150,000 clones, 84% of them found once; the top ten carry about 2%. The sample taken for sequencing was peripheral blood. The receptors were sampled from a man between 65 and 85 years old with acute or convalescent COVID-19.

The genes are TRBV7-8 and TRBJ2-1; D is possibly TRBD1 (7 bases). The CDR3 length is 17 residues. Between the trimmed V and J ends, which lost 2 bases and 8 bases, there was a span of 22 bases. Germline CDR1 and CDR2: SGHVS and FQNEAQ. The DNA of the CDR3 is TGTGCCAGCAGCTTAAGCCCCAGGGGGGCCTCGGTGTATGAGCAGTTCTTC. Protein: CASSLSPRGASVYEQFF.

The chain links TRBV7-9 to TRBJ1-2, with 7 bases matching TRBD1. V dropped 1 base and J dropped 8; count of bases not matched to a gene: 7. The germline V gene has CDR1 SEHNR and CDR2 FQNEAQ (reference sequence). CDR3 length equals 14 residues. In DNA, the CDR3 is TGTGCCAGCAGCTTAGGAGGACAGGCCCTCGGCTACACCTTC. Translated, it gives CASSLGGQALGYTF.

The V and J genes are TRBV7-2 and TRBJ2-7; 10 bases agree with TRBD1. V shed 4 bases, J shed 4 bases, and the junction held 10 bases outside the gene matches. CDR1 and CDR2 from the germline V gene are SGHTA and FQGNSA. The CDR3 is 16 residues long. CDR3 protein: CASSSSRQGARYEQYF. DNA of the CDR3: TGTGCCAGCAGCTCAAGCCGACAGGGGGCGAGGTACGAGCAGTACTTC.

This clone occurred a few times. The chain recombines TRBV19 with TRBJ1-1, with no clear D. V was clipped by 2 bases and J by 1 base, with 14 bases between them. The CDR3 contains 16 residues. In germline, CDR1 is LNHDA, CDR2 SQIVND (reference sequence). As DNA, the CDR3 is TGTGCCAGTAGTATAAATCGCCAGACATCGAACACTGAAGCTTTCTTT. Translating it yields CASSINRQTSNTEAFF. The variable domain in full, completed from reference TRBV19 and TRBJ1-1, reads DGGITQSPKYLFRKEGQNVTLSCEQNLNHDAMYWYRQDPGQGLRLIYYSQIVNDFQKGDIAEGYSVSREKKESFPLTVTSAQKNPTAFYLCASSINRQTSNTEAFFGQGTRLTVV.

The chain recombines TRBV6-5 with TRBJ1-6, with 8 bases that match TRBD1. Germline loops: CDR1 MNHEY, CDR2 SVGAGI. The V and J ends lost 5 bases and 6 bases, in that order; junction bases with no gene match: 6. This CDR3 comprises 15 residues. The CDR3 region has the DNA TGTGCCAGCAGTCTGAGGACAGGGCTTAATTCACCCCTCCACTTT. Its protein is CASSLRTGLNSPLHF.

The chain joins TRBV28 to TRBJ1-5; possible D gene TRBD1, 5 bases. The CDR3 contains 17 residues. The V end was cut by 6 bases, the J end by 0 bases, with 18 bases between. CDR1 is MDHEN, CDR2 SYDVKM, per germline. DNA of the CDR3: TGTGCCAGCAGGTGGGTCAGGGCCGATATTAGCAATCAGCCCCAGCATTTT. Amino acid sequence: CASRWVRADISNQPQHF.

The CDR3 loop is CASSNGLAGGTDTQYF. The CDR3 DNA is TGCGCCAGCAGCAATGGACTAGCGGGGGGCACAGATACGCAGTATTTT. J is TRBJ2-3 and V is TRBV5-1; 13 bases align to TRBD2. Trimming took 4 bases from V and 1 from J; bases not matched to a gene: 3. CDR3 size: 16 residues. Per germline, CDR1 SGHRS and CDR2 YFSETQ.

The chain is built from TRBV6-1 and TRBJ2-5; possible D gene TRBD2, 6 bases. Germline V lookup: CDR1 MNHNS, CDR2 SASEGT. The CDR3 has 16 amino acids. Trimming stripped 2 bases from V and 5 bases from J, with 18 bases between. Written as DNA, the CDR3 is TGTGCCAGCAGTGAACGAGAGTCAGGAGGGTGGGAGACCCAGTACTTC. Protein sequence: CASSERESGGWETQYF.

The chain recombines TRBV7-2 with TRBJ2-3; D ambiguous. Deletions cut 5 bases from V and 6 bases from J, with 6 bases between. Germline loops: CDR1 SGHTA, CDR2 FQGNSA. The CDR3 covers 11 residues. The CDR3: CASSHGDTQYF. The CDR3 bases are TGTGCCAGCAGCCACGGGGATACGCAGTATTTT.

The chain uses TRBV7-3 and TRBJ2-3, with 11 nucleotides matching TRBD1. This CDR3 comprises 15 residues. Per the germline V gene, CDR1 is SGHTA and CDR2 is FQGTGA. With 0 bases clipped from V and 6 bases from J, the junction kept 2 bases outside the gene matches. CDR3 nucleotides: TGTGCCAGCAGCTTAACAGGACAGGGGGCGGATACGCAGTATTTT. Amino acid sequence: CASSLTGQGADTQYF.

The rearrangement joins TRBV7-3 to TRBJ2-5, with 7 bases fitting TRBD2. Trimming removed 2 bases from V and 5 bases from J; junction bases left unmatched: 8. The V gene's germline CDR1 is SGHTA and CDR2 FQGTGA. This CDR3 is built from 15 residues. CDR3 loop: CASSLRGGEEETQYF. The CDR3 nucleotides are TGTGCCAGCAGCTTACGCGGGGGAGAGGAGGAGACCCAGTACTTC.

The chain has TRBV5-8 and TRBJ1-1; D gene unclear. The V end lost 0 bases, the J end lost 3 bases, and 6 bases lay between the germline ends. Germline V gene lookup returns CDR1 SGHTS and CDR2 YDEGEE. CDR3 length equals 13 residues. CDR3 region: CASSLAEDTEAFF. For the CDR3, the DNA is TGTGCCAGCAGCTTGGCCGAGGACACTGAAGCTTTCTTT.

This clone was detected a few times. The chain recombines TRBV5-6 with TRBJ2-7, with D possibly TRBD1 on 6 matching bases. This CDR3 comprises 16 residues. V dropped 1 base and J dropped 1 base, with 15 bases sitting between them. Germline CDR1 and CDR2: SGHDT and YYEEEE. CDR3 loop: CASSLPRGLGSYEQYF. CDR3 bases: TGTGCCAGCAGCTTGCCCAGGGGTTTGGGGTCCTACGAGCAGTACTTC.

This clone turned up a few times. This sequence joins TRBV28 and TRBJ1-4; D is possibly TRBD1 (5 bases). Germline loops: CDR1 MDHEN, CDR2 SYDVKM. Trimming took off 6 bases at V and 10 bases at J, with 21 bases between the two ends. CDR3 size: 15 residues. The CDR3 region is CASRVSGGGGGKLFF. For the CDR3, the DNA is TGTGCCAGCAGGGTTTCCGGTGGGGGAGGCGGAAAACTGTTTTTT.

The CDR3 bases are TGCGCCAGCAGTTGGGGTGGGGCGTACAATGAGCAGTTCTTC. It translates to CASSWGGAYNEQFF. The chain links TRBV10-2 to TRBJ2-1, with a tentative D call TRBD1 (5 bases). The CDR3 is 14 residues long. V shed 5 bases and J shed 4 bases, with 12 bases lying between them. Germline CDR1 reads WSHSY; CDR2 reads SAAADI.